This TCR beta chain was recorded in a study of blood T cell repertoires in COVID-19. Study-wide context: Samples of COVID-19 (acute and convalescent) were obtained from the United States, Italy and Spain. Nucleic acid was either cDNA or gDNA, and it came from T cells, B-cell-depleted T cells, or PBMCs.

In the original workflow: Reference gene primer amplification gave estimated nucleated cell counts. Profiling relied on immunoSEQ multiplex PCR, and the TCRdb table lists in-frame clones only, not all of them. The DNA was the basis for D and trimming; V, J and clone size are from that table. The repertoire has 200,000 to 250,000 clones, approximately 86% of them found once; the top ten carry around 3%. The CDR3 loop spans 15 amino acids. The germline V gene encodes CDR1 SGHTA and CDR2 FQGNSA. V dropped 7 bases and J dropped 4; count of bases not matched to a gene: 11. The TCR originated in a man in his sixties with acute or convalescent COVID-19. This chain connects TRBV7-2 to TRBJ2-7; TRBD1 aligns across 9 bases. The specimen sequenced was peripheral blood. CDR3 DNA: TGTGCCAGCACCCGGGAGGTAGGGACAGGGTACGAGCAGTACTTC. Translation gives CASTREVGTGYEQYF.